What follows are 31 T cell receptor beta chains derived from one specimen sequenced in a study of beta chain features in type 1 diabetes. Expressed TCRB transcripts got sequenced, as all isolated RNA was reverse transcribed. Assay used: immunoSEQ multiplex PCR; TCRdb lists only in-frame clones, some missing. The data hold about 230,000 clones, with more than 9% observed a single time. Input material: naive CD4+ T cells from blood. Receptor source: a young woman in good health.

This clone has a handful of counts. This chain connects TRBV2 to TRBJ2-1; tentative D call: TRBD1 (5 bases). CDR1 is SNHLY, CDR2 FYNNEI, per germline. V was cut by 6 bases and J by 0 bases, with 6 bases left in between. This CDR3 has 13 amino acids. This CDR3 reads CASRDTSYNEQFF. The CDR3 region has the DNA TGTGCCAGCAGGGACACCTCCTACAATGAGCAGTTCTTC.

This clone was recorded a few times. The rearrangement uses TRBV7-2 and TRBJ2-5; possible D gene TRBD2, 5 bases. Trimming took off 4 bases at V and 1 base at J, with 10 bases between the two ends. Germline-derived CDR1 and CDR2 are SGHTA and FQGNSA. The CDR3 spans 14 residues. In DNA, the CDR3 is TGTGCCAGCAGCTACAGCGGAGCCCAAGAGACCCAGTACTTC. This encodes CASSYSGAQETQYF.

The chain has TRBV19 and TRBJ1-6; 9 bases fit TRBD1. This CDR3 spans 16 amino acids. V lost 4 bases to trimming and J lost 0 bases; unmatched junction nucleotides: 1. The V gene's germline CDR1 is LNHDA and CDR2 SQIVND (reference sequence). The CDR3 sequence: CASSRGQGSYNSPLHF. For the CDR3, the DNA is TGTGCCAGTAGTAGGGGACAGGGCTCCTATAATTCACCCCTCCACTTT.

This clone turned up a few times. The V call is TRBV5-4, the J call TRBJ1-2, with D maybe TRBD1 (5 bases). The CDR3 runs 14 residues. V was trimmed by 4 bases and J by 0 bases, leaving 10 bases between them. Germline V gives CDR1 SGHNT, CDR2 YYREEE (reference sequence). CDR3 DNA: TGTGCCAGCAGCCAAGGGGCCTCTAACTATGGCTACACCTTC. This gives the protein CASSQGASNYGYTF.

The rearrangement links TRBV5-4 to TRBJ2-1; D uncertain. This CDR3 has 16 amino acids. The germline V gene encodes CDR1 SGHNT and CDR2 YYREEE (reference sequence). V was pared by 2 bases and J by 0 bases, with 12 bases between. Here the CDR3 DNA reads TGTGCCAGCAGCTTAGTTCTAGAAAGCTCCTACAATGAGCAGTTCTTC. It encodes CASSLVLESSYNEQFF.

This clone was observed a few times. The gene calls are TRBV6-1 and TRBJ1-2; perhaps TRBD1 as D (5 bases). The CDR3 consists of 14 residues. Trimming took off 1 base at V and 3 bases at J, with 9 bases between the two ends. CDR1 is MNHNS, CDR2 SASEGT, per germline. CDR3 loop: CASSEVGGDYGYTF. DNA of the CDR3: TGTGCCAGCAGTGAAGTGGGGGGAGACTATGGCTACACCTTC.

The CDR3 nucleotides read TGCGCCAGCAGCTTCGCTGGGCAGGGCAACGAGCAGTTCTTC. As protein: CASSFAGQGNEQFF. The J gene is TRBJ2-1, the V gene TRBV5-1; a possible D gene is TRBD1 (5 bases). CDR3 length: 14 residues. Germline-derived CDR1 and CDR2 are SGHRS and YFSETQ. V lost 2 bases and J 10 bases, leaving 16 bases between the germline ends.

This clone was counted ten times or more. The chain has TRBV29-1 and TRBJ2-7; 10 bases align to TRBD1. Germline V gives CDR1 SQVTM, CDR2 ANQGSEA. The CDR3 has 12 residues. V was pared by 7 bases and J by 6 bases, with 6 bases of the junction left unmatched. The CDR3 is CSAGTGVGEQYF. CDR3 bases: TGCAGCGCCGGGACAGGGGTTGGCGAGCAGTACTTC.

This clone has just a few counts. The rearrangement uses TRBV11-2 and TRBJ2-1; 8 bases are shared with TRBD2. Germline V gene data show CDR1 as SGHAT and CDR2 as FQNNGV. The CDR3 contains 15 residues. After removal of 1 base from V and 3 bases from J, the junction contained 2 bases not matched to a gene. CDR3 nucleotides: TGTGCCAGCAGCTTAGTCCGGGGGGGCTACAATGAGCAGTTCTTC. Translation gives CASSLVRGGYNEQFF.

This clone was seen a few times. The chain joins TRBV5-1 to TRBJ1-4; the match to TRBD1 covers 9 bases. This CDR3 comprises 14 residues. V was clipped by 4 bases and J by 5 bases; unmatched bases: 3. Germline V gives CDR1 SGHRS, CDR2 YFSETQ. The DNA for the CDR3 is TGCGCCAGCAGCGGCGGACAGGGGAATGAAAAACTGTTTTTT. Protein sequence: CASSGGQGNEKLFF.

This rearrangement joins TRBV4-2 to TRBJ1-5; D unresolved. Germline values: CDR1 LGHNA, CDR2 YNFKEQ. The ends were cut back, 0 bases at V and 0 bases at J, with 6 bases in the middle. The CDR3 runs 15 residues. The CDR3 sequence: CASSQERYSNQPQHF. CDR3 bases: TGTGCCAGCAGCCAAGAGAGGTATAGCAATCAGCCCCAGCATTTT.

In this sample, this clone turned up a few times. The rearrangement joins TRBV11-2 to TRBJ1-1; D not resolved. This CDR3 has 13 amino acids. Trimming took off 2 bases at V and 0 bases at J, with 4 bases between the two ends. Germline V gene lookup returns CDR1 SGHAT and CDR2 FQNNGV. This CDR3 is CASSLQLNTEAFF. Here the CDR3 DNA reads TGTGCCAGCAGCTTACAGTTGAACACTGAAGCTTTCTTT.

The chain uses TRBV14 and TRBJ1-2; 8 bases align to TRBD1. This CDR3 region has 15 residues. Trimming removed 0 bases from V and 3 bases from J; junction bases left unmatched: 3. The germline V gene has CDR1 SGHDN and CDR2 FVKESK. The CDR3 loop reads CASSQDSGGHYGYTF. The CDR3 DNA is TGTGCCAGCAGCCAAGACTCAGGGGGCCACTATGGCTACACCTTC. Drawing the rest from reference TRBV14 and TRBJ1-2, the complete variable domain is EAGVTQFPSHSVIEKGQTVTLRCDPISGHDNLYWYRRVMGKEIKFLLHFVKESKQDESGMPNNRFLAERTGGTYSTLKVQPAELEDSGVYFCASSQDSGGHYGYTFGSGTRLTVV.

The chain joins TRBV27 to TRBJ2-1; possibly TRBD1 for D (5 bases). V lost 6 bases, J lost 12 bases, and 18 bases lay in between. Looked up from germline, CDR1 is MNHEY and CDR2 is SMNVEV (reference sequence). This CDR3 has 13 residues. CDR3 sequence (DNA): TGTGCCAGCAGCATAAAGACCGCTCAGGGGCAGTTCTTC. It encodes CASSIKTAQGQFF.

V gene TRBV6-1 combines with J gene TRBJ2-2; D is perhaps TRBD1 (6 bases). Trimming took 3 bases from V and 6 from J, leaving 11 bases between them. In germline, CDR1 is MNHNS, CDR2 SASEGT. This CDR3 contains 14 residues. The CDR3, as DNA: TGTGCCAGCAGTGACTTACAGGGCGCCGGGGAGCTGTTTTTT. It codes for CASSDLQGAGELFF.

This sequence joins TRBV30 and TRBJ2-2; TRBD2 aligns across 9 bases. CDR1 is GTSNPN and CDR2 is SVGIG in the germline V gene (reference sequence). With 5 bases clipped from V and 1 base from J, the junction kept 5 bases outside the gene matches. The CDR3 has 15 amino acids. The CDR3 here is CAWGSGSGNTGELFF. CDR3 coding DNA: TGTGCCTGGGGTAGCGGGAGTGGGAACACCGGGGAGCTGTTTTTT. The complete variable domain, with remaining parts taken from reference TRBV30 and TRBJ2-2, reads SQTIHQWPATLVQPVGSPLSLECTVEGTSNPNLYWYRQAAGRGLQLLFYSVGIGQISSEVPQNLSASRPQDRQFILSSKKLLLSDSGFYLCAWGSGSGNTGELFFGEGSRLTVL.

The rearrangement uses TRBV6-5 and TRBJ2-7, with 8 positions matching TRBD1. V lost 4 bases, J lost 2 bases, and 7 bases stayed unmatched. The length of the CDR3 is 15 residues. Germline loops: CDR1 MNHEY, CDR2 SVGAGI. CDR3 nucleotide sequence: TGTGCCAGCAGTTTTCCGGACAGGGTAGCCTACGAGCAGTACTTC. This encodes CASSFPDRVAYEQYF.

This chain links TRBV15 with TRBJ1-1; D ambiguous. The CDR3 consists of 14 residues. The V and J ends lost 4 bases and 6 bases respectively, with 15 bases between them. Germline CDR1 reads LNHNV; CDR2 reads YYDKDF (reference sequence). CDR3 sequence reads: CATSTIAKDPEAFF. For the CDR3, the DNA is TGTGCCACCAGCACTATAGCGAAGGACCCTGAAGCTTTCTTT.

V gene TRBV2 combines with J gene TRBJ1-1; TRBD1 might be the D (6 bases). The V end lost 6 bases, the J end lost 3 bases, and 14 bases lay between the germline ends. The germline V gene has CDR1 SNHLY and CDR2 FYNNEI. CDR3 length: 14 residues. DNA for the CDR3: TGTGCCAGCAGAACTACAGGGAGGGACACTGAAGCTTTCTTT. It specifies CASRTTGRDTEAFF.

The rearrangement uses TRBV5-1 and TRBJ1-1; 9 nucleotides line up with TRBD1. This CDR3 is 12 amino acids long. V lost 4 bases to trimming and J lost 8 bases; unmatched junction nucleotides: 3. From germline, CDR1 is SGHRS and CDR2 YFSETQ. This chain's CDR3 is CASSPTGGEAFF. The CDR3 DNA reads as TGCGCCAGCAGCCCGACAGGGGGAGAAGCTTTCTTT.

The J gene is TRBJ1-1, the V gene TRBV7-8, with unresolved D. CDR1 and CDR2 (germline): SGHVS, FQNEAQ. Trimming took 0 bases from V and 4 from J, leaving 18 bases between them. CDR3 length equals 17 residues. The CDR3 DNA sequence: TGTGCCAGCAGCTTAGCGCCGCGCGGAAGGTCCGGCACTGAAGCTTTCTTT. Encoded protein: CASSLAPRGRSGTEAFF.

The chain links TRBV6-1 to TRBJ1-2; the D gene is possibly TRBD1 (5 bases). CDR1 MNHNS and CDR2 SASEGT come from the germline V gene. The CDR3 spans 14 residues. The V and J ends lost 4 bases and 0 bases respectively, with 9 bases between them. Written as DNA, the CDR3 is TGTGCCAGCAGTGCCGGGGGAGCTAACTATGGCTACACCTTC. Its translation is CASSAGGANYGYTF.

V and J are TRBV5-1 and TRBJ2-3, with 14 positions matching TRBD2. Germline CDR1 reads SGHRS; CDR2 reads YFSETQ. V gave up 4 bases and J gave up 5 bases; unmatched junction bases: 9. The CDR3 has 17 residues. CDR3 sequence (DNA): TGCGCCAGCAGCCCCCTGACTAGCGGGAGGGCAGTAGATACGCAGTATTTT. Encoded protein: CASSPLTSGRAVDTQYF.

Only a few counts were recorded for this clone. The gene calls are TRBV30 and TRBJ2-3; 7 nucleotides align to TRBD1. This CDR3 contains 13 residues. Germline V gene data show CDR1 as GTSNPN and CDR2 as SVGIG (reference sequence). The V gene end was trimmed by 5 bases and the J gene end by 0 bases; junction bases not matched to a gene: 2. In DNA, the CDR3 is TGTGCCTGGGGGGGACAGAGCACAGATACGCAGTATTTT. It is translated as CAWGGQSTDTQYF.

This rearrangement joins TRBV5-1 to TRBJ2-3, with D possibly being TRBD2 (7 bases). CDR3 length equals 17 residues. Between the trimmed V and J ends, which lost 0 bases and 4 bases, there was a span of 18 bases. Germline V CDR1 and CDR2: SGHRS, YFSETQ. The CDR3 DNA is TGCGCCAGCAGCTTGGTTGGAGGGAAGGGGGGGCCAGATACGCAGTATTTT. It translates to CASSLVGGKGGPDTQYF.

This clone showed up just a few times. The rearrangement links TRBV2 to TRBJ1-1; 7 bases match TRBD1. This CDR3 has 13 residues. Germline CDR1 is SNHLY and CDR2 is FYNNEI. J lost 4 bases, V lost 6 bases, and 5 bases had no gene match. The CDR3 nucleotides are TGTGCCAGCAGCCGACAGGGCGGCACTGAAGCTTTCTTT. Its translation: CASSRQGGTEAFF.

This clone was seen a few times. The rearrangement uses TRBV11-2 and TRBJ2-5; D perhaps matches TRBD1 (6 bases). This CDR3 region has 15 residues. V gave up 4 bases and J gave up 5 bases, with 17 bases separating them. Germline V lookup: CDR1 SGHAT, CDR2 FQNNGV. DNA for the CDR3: TGTGCCAGCAGCTCCACCGGGACAAGGAGGGAGACCCAGTACTTC. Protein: CASSSTGTRRETQYF.

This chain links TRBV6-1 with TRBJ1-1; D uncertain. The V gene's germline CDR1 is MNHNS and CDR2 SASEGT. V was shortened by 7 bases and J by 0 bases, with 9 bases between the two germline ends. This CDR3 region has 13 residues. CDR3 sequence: CASNPQLNTEAFF. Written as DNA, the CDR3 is TGTGCCAGCAACCCACAGCTGAACACTGAAGCTTTCTTT.

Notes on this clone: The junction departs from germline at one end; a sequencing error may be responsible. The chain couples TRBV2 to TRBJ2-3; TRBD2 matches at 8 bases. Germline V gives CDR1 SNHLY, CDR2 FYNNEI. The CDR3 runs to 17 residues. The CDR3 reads CASSAKGWAGGTNTQYF. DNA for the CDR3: TGTGCCAGCAGTGCGAAGGGTTGGGCGGGAGGCACAAATACGCAGTATTTT.

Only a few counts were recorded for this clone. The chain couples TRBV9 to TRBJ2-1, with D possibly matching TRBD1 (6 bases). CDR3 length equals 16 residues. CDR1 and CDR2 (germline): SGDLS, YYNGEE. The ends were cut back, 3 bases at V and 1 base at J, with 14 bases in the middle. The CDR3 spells CASSGGQLGSYNEQFF. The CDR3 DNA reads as TGTGCCAGCAGCGGTGGACAGCTCGGGTCCTACAATGAGCAGTTCTTC.

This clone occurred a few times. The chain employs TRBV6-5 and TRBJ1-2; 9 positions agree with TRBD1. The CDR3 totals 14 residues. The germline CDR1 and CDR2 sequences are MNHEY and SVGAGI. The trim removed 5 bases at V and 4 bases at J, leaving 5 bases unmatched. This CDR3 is CASSGTGGVYGYTF. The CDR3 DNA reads TGTGCCAGCAGTGGTACAGGGGGCGTCTATGGCTACACCTTC.